The 20 T cell receptor beta chains given below trace back to one sample, sequenced in a study of shared clonotypes between healthy human individuals. Profiled with immunoSEQ multiplex PCR; TCRdb holds only in-frame clones, not every one. The profile covers about 2.2 million clones, with 90% to 95% appearing a single time and over 1.5% taken by the ten largest. It was CD45RO-negative cells, positively selected for CCR7, that made up naive CD8 cells, with terminally differentiated effector memory CD45RA+ cells excluded. The source material was naive CD8+ T cells from PBMCs. All receptors come from a man between 18 and 35 years old in good health. Some clones in this sample may be carry-over from other donors' samples.

This rearrangement joins TRBV9 to TRBJ2-3, with 14 bases identical to TRBD2. The CDR3 length is 16 residues. The junction had 9 bases not matched to a gene; V was cut back by 2 bases and J by 10 bases. CDR1 SGDLS and CDR2 YYNGEE come from the germline V gene. The CDR3 DNA is TGTGCCAGCAGCGTCGACGCAGGACTAGCGGGAGGCCCGCAGTATTTT. It codes for CASSVDAGLAGGPQYF.

The V gene is TRBV4-1, the J gene TRBJ2-7, with D possibly matching TRBD2 (6 bases). The CDR3 is 17 amino acids. V shed 4 bases and J shed 7 bases, with 26 bases lying between them. Per germline, CDR1 MGHRA and CDR2 YSYEKL. For the CDR3, the DNA is TGCGCCAGCAGCCCGGGCCGGGACTCCGGTCGCGTGGGGGAGCAGTACTTC. Protein sequence: CASSPGRDSGRVGEQYF.

The chain is built from TRBV28 and TRBJ2-7, with 12 nucleotides matching TRBD2. The tail of the sequence fits TRBJ2-1 better, so the J call may be wrong. CDR3 size: 15 residues. Per the germline V gene, CDR1 is MDHEN and CDR2 is SYDVKM. The CDR3 bases are TGTGCCAGCAGGCAGACGACTAGCGGGAGCTTTGAGCAGTTCTTC. Translating it yields CASRQTTSGSFEQFF.

V is TRBV27 and J is TRBJ2-3; D might be TRBD2 (6 bases). Trimming left V 0 bases short and J 2 bases short, with 9 bases between. This CDR3 comprises 15 residues. Germline V gives CDR1 MNHEY, CDR2 SMNVEV (reference sequence). The CDR3 loop reads CASSLSGGNTDTQYF. The DNA of the CDR3 is TGTGCCAGCAGTTTATCGGGCGGGAACACAGATACGCAGTATTTT.

V usage is TRBV9 and J usage is TRBJ1-3; no clear D gene. With 0 bases removed from V and 3 bases from J, the gap between germline ends came to 7 bases. The CDR3 runs to 14 residues. Germline V gene data show CDR1 as SGDLS and CDR2 as YYNGEE. CDR3 DNA: TGTGCCAGCAGCGTAGAACAGCATGGAAACACCATATATTTT. It is translated as CASSVEQHGNTIYF.

The V call is TRBV9, the J call TRBJ1-5; D call uncertain. The V end was cut by 3 bases, the J end by 5 bases, with 15 bases between. This CDR3 is 15 amino acids long. Germline V gene sequence: CDR1 SGDLS, CDR2 YYNGEE. Here the CDR3 DNA reads TGTGCCAGCAGCGCCGGGTCGGTGGGTGATCAGCCCCAGCATTTT. Translating gives CASSAGSVGDQPQHF.

The chain links TRBV15 to TRBJ2-7, with a tentative D call TRBD1 (6 bases). Trimming pared 8 bases from V and 5 bases from J, leaving 13 bases between. The CDR3 extends over 12 amino acids. CDR1 is LNHNV, CDR2 YYDKDF, per germline (reference sequence). CDR3 region: CATEGQSNEQYF. The CDR3 nucleotides are TGTGCCACCGAAGGACAGTCAAACGAGCAGTACTTC.

The gene calls are TRBV9 and TRBJ2-7; TRBD2 agrees at 8 bases. After removal of 4 bases from V and 3 bases from J, the junction contained 6 bases not matched to a gene. The CDR3 has 14 residues. Germline assignment: CDR1 SGDLS and CDR2 YYNGEE. The CDR3 DNA follows: TGTGCCAGCAGCCCGGGGGGGACTCACTACGAGCAGTACTTC. Its translation is CASSPGGTHYEQYF.

This chain links TRBV7-9 with TRBJ2-5, with TRBD1 identical over 9 bases. This CDR3 contains 19 residues. Germline CDR1 reads SEHNR; CDR2 reads FQNEAQ (reference sequence). V trimming: 4 bases; J trimming: 0 bases; junction bases outside the gene matches: 15. The CDR3 protein is CASSWTWGQGIANQETQYF. DNA of the CDR3: TGTGCCAGCAGCTGGACATGGGGACAGGGAATCGCCAACCAAGAGACCCAGTACTTC.

This chain connects TRBV7-9 to TRBJ1-2, with D unclear. The germline CDR1 and CDR2 sequences are SEHNR and FQNEAQ (reference sequence). The CDR3 consists of 14 residues. Trimming took 4 bases from V and 5 from J, leaving 14 bases between them. The CDR3 region is CASSSRPHAYGYTF. Written as DNA, the CDR3 is TGTGCCAGCAGCTCACGACCACACGCGTATGGCTACACCTTC.

The V gene is TRBV6-1, the J gene TRBJ1-5; D unresolved. The germline V gene encodes CDR1 MNHNS and CDR2 SASEGT. Trimming removed 3 bases from V and 1 base from J, with 7 bases in between. This CDR3 region has 14 residues. Here the CDR3 DNA reads TGTGCCAGCAGTGACGAGTGGAGCAATCAGCCCCAGCATTTT. Its translation: CASSDEWSNQPQHF.

V is TRBV29-1 and J is TRBJ1-1; no clear D. The V end was cut by 6 bases, the J end by 5 bases, with 13 bases between. The germline gives CDR1 SQVTM, CDR2 ANQGSEA. This CDR3 is 12 amino acids long. CDR3 sequence (DNA): TGCAGCGTGCGCCTCGGGTGGACTGAAGCTTTCTTT. The encoded protein is CSVRLGWTEAFF.

The V call is TRBV28, the J call TRBJ2-7; 10 bases agree with TRBD1. CDR3 size: 16 residues. CDR1 is MDHEN and CDR2 is SYDVKM in the germline V gene. V trimming: 6 bases; J trimming: 6 bases; junction bases outside the gene matches: 14. CDR3 sequence: CASSHDRGPVRAEQYF. The CDR3 DNA sequence: TGTGCCAGCAGCCACGACAGGGGGCCCGTAAGGGCCGAGCAGTACTTC.

The CDR3 DNA follows: TGTGCCACCAGCAGAGGCACCGGGAATGAGCAGTTCTTC. Translating gives CATSRGTGNEQFF. The V and J genes are TRBV15 and TRBJ2-1; D is uncertain. This CDR3 has 13 residues. Per the germline V gene, CDR1 is LNHNV and CDR2 is YYDKDF (reference sequence). Trimming stripped 1 base from V and 7 bases from J, with 8 bases between. The full variable domain, in which reference TRBV15 and TRBJ2-1 provide the parts outside the CDR3, is DAMVIQNPRYQVTQFGKPVTLSCSQTLNHNVMYWYQQKSSQAPKLLFHYYDKDFNNEADTPDNFQSRRPNTSFCFLDIRSPGLGDTAMYLCATSRGTGNEQFFGPGTRLTVL.

The chain is built from TRBV6-6 and TRBJ1-2, with TRBD1 as a possible D gene (6 bases). The CDR3 length is 16 residues. CDR1 is MNHNY, CDR2 SVGAGI, per germline (reference sequence). The ends were cut back, 0 bases at V and 7 bases at J, with 18 bases in the middle. The CDR3 sequence is CASSYSYTGAGIGYTF. The CDR3 nucleotides are TGTGCCAGCAGTTACTCGTATACGGGGGCGGGGATTGGCTACACCTTC.

V gene TRBV29-1 combines with J gene TRBJ2-1; D may be TRBD2 (6 bases). CDR1 and CDR2 (germline): SQVTM, ANQGSEA. This CDR3 has 14 residues. Deletions cut 7 bases from V and 6 bases from J, with 19 bases between. The CDR3 here is CSALTRSWLNEQFF. The CDR3 DNA follows: TGCAGCGCCCTGACTAGATCTTGGCTCAATGAGCAGTTCTTC.

CDR3 nucleotides: TGTGCCAGTAGCGCCGACAGGGAGGACACTGAAGCTTTCTTT. Translated, it gives CASSADREDTEAFF. The chain carries TRBV19 and TRBJ1-1, with 7 bases that match TRBD1. Germline assignment: CDR1 LNHDA and CDR2 SQIVND (reference sequence). The trim removed 6 bases at V and 3 bases at J, leaving 7 bases unmatched. This CDR3 is 14 amino acids long.

With regard to this clone: This same CDR3 is encoded by further DNA sequences in the sample. J is TRBJ2-1 and V is TRBV19; TRBD1 aligns across 7 bases. Germline V gene data show CDR1 as LNHDA and CDR2 as SQIVND (reference sequence). After removal of 5 bases from V and 1 base from J, the junction contained 2 bases not matched to a gene. This CDR3 has 14 amino acids. As DNA, the CDR3 is TGTGCCAGTAGTCACAGGGGATCCTACAATGAGCAGTTCTTC. Its protein product is CASSHRGSYNEQFF.

The chain uses TRBV10-1 and TRBJ2-5; D gene unclear. CDR1 is WNHNN and CDR2 is SYGVQD in the germline V gene (reference sequence). CDR3 length: 13 amino acids. V lost 2 bases to trimming and J lost 6 bases, with 10 bases between them. This CDR3 is CASSEAAGKTQYF. The CDR3 DNA is TGCGCCAGCAGTGAGGCGGCAGGCAAGACCCAGTACTTC.

Remarks on this clone: Other DNA sequences within the sample encode an identical CDR3. The rearrangement joins TRBV19 to TRBJ2-7; no clear D. This CDR3 has 13 residues. The germline V gene encodes CDR1 LNHDA and CDR2 SQIVND (reference sequence). Trimming shortened V by 2 bases and J by 2 bases, and 7 bases separated the two germline ends. CDR3 DNA sequence: TGTGCCAGTAGTATAAGCGCCCCCTACGAGCAGTACTTC. Protein sequence: CASSISAPYEQYF.